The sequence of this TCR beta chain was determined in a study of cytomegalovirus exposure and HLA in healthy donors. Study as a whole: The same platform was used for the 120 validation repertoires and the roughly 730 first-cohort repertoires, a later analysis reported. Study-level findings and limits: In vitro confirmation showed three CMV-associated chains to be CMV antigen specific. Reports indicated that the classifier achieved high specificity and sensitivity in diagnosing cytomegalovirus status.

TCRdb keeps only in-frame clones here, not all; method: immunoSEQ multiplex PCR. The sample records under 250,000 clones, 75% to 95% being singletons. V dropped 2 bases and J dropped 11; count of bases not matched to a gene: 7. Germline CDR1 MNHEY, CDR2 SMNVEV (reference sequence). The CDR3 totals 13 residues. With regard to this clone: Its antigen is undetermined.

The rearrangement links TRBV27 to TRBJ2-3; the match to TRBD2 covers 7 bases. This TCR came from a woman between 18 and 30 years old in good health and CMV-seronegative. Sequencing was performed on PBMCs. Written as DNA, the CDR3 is TGTGCCAGCAGTTTAAGGTGGGGGAGGGTGCAGTATTTT. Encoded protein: CASSLRWGRVQYF.